Below, 31 T cell receptor beta chains from the same sample are listed, as sequenced in a study of blood T cell repertoires in COVID-19. Sequenced by immunoSEQ multiplex PCR; TCRdb stores in-frame clones only, minus some. The data hold some 220,000 clones, with roughly 75% observed a single time. Input material: peripheral blood. Every receptor here comes from a woman in her 70s with acute or convalescent COVID-19.

This clone showed up just once. J is TRBJ2-2 and V is TRBV6-5, with D maybe TRBD1 (6 bases). V dropped 6 bases and J dropped 4 bases, with 15 bases sitting between them. The CDR3 is made up of 15 amino acids. Germline loops: CDR1 MNHEY, CDR2 SVGAGI. CDR3 in amino acids: CASRPQGQGTGELFF. DNA of the CDR3: TGTGCCAGCAGGCCACAGGGTCAAGGCACCGGGGAGCTGTTTTTT.

The chain couples TRBV4-3 to TRBJ2-3, with TRBD1 as a possible D gene (6 bases). Germline V gene data show CDR1 as LGHNA and CDR2 as YSLEER. The CDR3 totals 15 residues. V was pared by 1 base and J by 3 bases, with 11 bases between. This chain's CDR3 is CASSQARTATDTQYF. The CDR3 coding sequence is TGCGCCAGCAGCCAAGCCCGGACAGCAACAGATACGCAGTATTTT.

This rearrangement joins TRBV6-5 to TRBJ1-6; a possible D gene is TRBD1 (6 bases). V shed 6 bases and J shed 6 bases, with 12 bases lying between them. The CDR3 is made up of 14 amino acids. Germline V CDR1 and CDR2: MNHEY, SVGAGI. CDR3 in DNA: TGTGCCAGCAGAAACAGGGTCGGTAATTCACCCCTCCACTTT. It codes for CASRNRVGNSPLHF.

V usage is TRBV18 and J usage is TRBJ2-6; D remains ambiguous. This CDR3 is built from 15 residues. CDR1 KGHSH and CDR2 LQKENI come from the germline V gene. Trimming shortened V by 3 bases and J by 0 bases, and 6 bases separated the two germline ends. The CDR3 nucleotides read TGTGCCAGCTCACCCCAAGCCTCTGGGGCCAACGTCCTGACTTTC. Its protein is CASSPQASGANVLTF.

V usage is TRBV3-1 (or the pseudogene TRBV3-2) and J usage is TRBJ2-5, with 11 bases lining up with TRBD2. In germline, CDR1 is LGHDT, CDR2 YNNKEL (reference sequence). V shed 0 bases, J shed 2 bases, and the junction held 2 bases outside the gene matches. The CDR3 extends over 16 amino acids. The CDR3 nucleotides read TGTGCCAGCAGCCAAGAGGGGACTAGCGGACAAGAGACCCAGTACTTC. Amino acids: CASSQEGTSGQETQYF.

This rearrangement joins TRBV10-2 to TRBJ2-7, with 14 positions matching TRBD2. With 4 bases clipped from V and 3 bases from J, the junction kept 14 bases outside the gene matches. Germline CDR1 and CDR2: WSHSY and SAAADI. The CDR3 has 19 residues. As DNA, the CDR3 is TGCGCCAGCAGTGGGGGGCTCCGACTAGCGGGGGGGACCCTCTACGAGCAGTACGTC. It is translated as CASSGGLRLAGGTLYEQYV.

This clone was counted only a few times. The same CDR3 arises from other DNA sequences in this sample as well. This rearrangement joins TRBV3-1 (or the pseudogene TRBV3-2) to TRBJ2-3; D unclear. The germline V gene has CDR1 LGHDT and CDR2 YNNKEL (reference sequence). This CDR3 has 14 residues. Between the trimmed V and J ends, which lost 2 bases and 0 bases, there was a span of 6 bases. CDR3 sequence (DNA): TGTGCCAGCAGCCAATCCGGTAGCACAGATACGCAGTATTTT. It yields the protein CASSQSGSTDTQYF.

This clone was counted a few times. This chain joins TRBV21-1 and TRBJ2-7; the listed D gene, TRBD2, was not tested against the DNA. TRBV21-1 is a documented pseudogene. The CDR3 consists of 20 residues. This CDR3 reads CASSKSGFAGRTSGGGEQYV. In DNA form, the CDR3 reads TGTGCCAGCAGCAAGTCAGGGTTCGCAGGGCGGACTAGCGGGGGAGGTGAGCAGTACGTC.

The chain links TRBV9 to TRBJ2-7; 11 bases align to TRBD2. The V segment lost 3 bases and the J segment 6 bases; nucleotides outside the gene matches: 2. Germline lookup yields CDR1 SGDLS and CDR2 YYNGEE. The CDR3 totals 13 residues. The CDR3 DNA reads as TGTGCCAGCAGCGGAGGGACTAGCGGCGAGCAGTACTTC. It translates to CASSGGTSGEQYF.

The V call is TRBV11-2, the J call TRBJ2-7, with TRBD2 identical over 10 bases. V dropped 5 bases and J dropped 3; count of bases not matched to a gene: 7. CDR1 SGHAT and CDR2 FQNNGV come from the germline V gene. The CDR3 is made up of 15 amino acids. CDR3 amino acids: CASSRTSGTIYEQYF. CDR3 coding DNA: TGTGCCAGCAGCAGAACTAGCGGGACGATCTACGAGCAGTACTTC.

V gene TRBV3-1 (or the pseudogene TRBV3-2) combines with J gene TRBJ2-5; 10 bases are shared with TRBD1. V trimming: 6 bases; J trimming: 5 bases; junction bases outside the gene matches: 6. Germline V lookup: CDR1 LGHDT, CDR2 YNNKEL (reference sequence). The CDR3 runs to 14 residues. The CDR3 reads CASRLGQGVETQYF. In DNA, the CDR3 is TGTGCCAGCAGGCTCGGACAGGGGGTGGAGACCCAGTACTTC.

The chain carries TRBV27 and TRBJ2-3; TRBD1 matches 10 bases. The germline V gene encodes CDR1 MNHEY and CDR2 SMNVEV (reference sequence). V dropped 6 bases and J dropped 4; count of bases not matched to a gene: 13. The CDR3 consists of 17 residues. CDR3 loop: CASRGDRSGTGADTQYF. Written as DNA, the CDR3 is TGTGCCAGCAGGGGGGACCGTTCCGGGACAGGGGCAGATACGCAGTATTTT.

The CDR3 spells CASSYEALEQFF. DNA of the CDR3: TGTGCCAGCAGTTACGAGGCTCTTGAGCAGTTCTTC. V gene TRBV6-2 or TRBV6-3 combines with J gene TRBJ2-1, with D unclear. Germline CDR1 and CDR2: MNHEY and SVGEGT. Trimming took off 2 bases at V and 9 bases at J, with 8 bases between the two ends. This CDR3 contains 12 residues.

The chain is built from TRBV27 and TRBJ2-3; the D is unclear. Between the trimmed V and J ends, which lost 2 bases and 1 base, there was a span of 7 bases. The CDR3 runs 14 residues. Germline lookup yields CDR1 MNHEY and CDR2 SMNVEV (reference sequence). The CDR3 reads CASSLTVGTDTQYF. CDR3 DNA: TGTGCCAGCAGTTTAACTGTTGGCACAGATACGCAGTATTTT.

This chain joins TRBV12-3 or TRBV12-4 and TRBJ2-5, with 7 bases lining up with TRBD1. The junction had 8 bases not matched to a gene; V was cut back by 5 bases and J by 14 bases. This CDR3 is 11 amino acids long. CDR3 amino acids: CASSLGQRTYF. The CDR3 coding sequence is TGTGCCAGCAGTCTGGGACAGAGAACCTACTTC.

The chain is built from TRBV27 and TRBJ2-5, with D possibly being TRBD2 (6 bases). The CDR3 length is 15 residues. Per the germline V gene, CDR1 is MNHEY and CDR2 is SMNVEV (reference sequence). Trimming took 7 bases from V and 0 from J, leaving 15 bases between them. The CDR3 DNA is TGTGCCAGCAATCCGCGGGATATCGACCAAGAGACCCAGTACTTC. Encoded protein: CASNPRDIDQETQYF.

This chain links TRBV27 with TRBJ1-1, with TRBD1 identical over 7 bases. The CDR3 totals 13 residues. Germline CDR1 MNHEY, CDR2 SMNVEV (reference sequence). J was trimmed by 1 base and V by 9 bases; bases with no gene match: 5. CDR3 sequence reads: CASRDSQNTEAFF. CDR3 nucleotides: TGTGCCAGTAGGGACAGCCAGAACACTGAAGCTTTCTTT.

The count of this clone is one. The chain has TRBV5-4 and TRBJ2-2; TRBD2 agrees at 12 bases. From germline, CDR1 is SGHNT and CDR2 YYREEE (reference sequence). CDR3 length: 16 amino acids. V shed 4 bases and J 1 base; nucleotides not matched to a gene: 2. In nucleotides, the CDR3 is TGTGCCAGCAGCCGACTAGCGGGGGTGAACACCGGGGAGCTGTTTTTT. It translates to CASSRLAGVNTGELFF.

This CDR3 reads CTSSYHGRETQYF. The CDR3 DNA reads TGCACCAGCAGCTACCATGGGAGAGAGACCCAGTACTTC. The chain carries TRBV1 and TRBJ2-5; the table gives TRBD2 as D, unverified against the DNA. TRBV1 is a listed pseudogene. The CDR3 is 13 residues long.

The rearrangement joins TRBV7-9 to TRBJ2-3; 7 nucleotides match TRBD2. Germline trimming cut 1 base from V and 0 bases from J; bases unmatched to any gene: 1. Germline V CDR1 and CDR2: SEHNR, FQNEAQ (reference sequence). The CDR3 spans 15 residues. The CDR3 nucleotides read TGTGCCAGCAGCTTAGACGGGGGGAGCACAGATACGCAGTATTTT. It codes for CASSLDGGSTDTQYF.

This chain connects TRBV6-2 or TRBV6-3 to TRBJ1-2; D is ambiguous. Per germline, CDR1 MNHEY and CDR2 SVGEGT. V was cut by 6 bases and J by 5 bases, with 10 bases left in between. The CDR3 is made up of 12 amino acids. CDR3 bases: TGTGCCAGCAGCTCCAACCAGTATGGCTACACCTTC. This translates into CASSSNQYGYTF.

In its sample, this clone was seen once. V and J are TRBV6-4 and TRBJ2-3; the match to TRBD2 covers 14 bases. Losses at the gene ends were 0 bases for V and 7 bases for J; bases not matched to a gene: 3. Germline values: CDR1 MRHNA, CDR2 SNTAGT. This CDR3 is built from 16 residues. In nucleotides, the CDR3 is TGTGCCAGCAGTGACTCAGGGACTAGCGGGAGTTATACGCAGTATTTT. Protein product: CASSDSGTSGSYTQYF.

This chain uses TRBV25-1 with TRBJ1-1; TRBD1 aligns across 7 bases. V lost 4 bases, J lost 4 bases, and 9 bases stayed unmatched. This CDR3 is built from 15 residues. Germline V gene lookup returns CDR1 MGHDK and CDR2 SYGVNS. Written as DNA, the CDR3 is TGTGCCAGCAGTGGTTACAGGGGCGTGAGCACTGAAGCTTTCTTT. It translates to CASSGYRGVSTEAFF.

The genes are TRBV21-1 and TRBJ2-5; TRBD1, the D gene given by the table, was not confirmed from the DNA. TRBV21-1 is tagged as a pseudogene. The CDR3 consists of 15 residues. CDR3 loop: CATPYYPGAQETQYF. The CDR3 nucleotides read TGTGCAACCCCCTACTACCCTGGGGCCCAAGAGACCCAGTACTTC.

The chain combines TRBV7-8 with TRBJ1-1, with D perhaps TRBD1 (5 bases). Deletions cut 4 bases from V and 5 bases from J, with 17 bases between. The CDR3 contains 15 residues. CDR1 and CDR2 (germline): SGHVS, FQNEAQ. This CDR3 reads CASSSLSSGLTEAFF. For the CDR3, the DNA is TGTGCCAGCAGCTCCCTCTCTTCAGGGCTGACTGAAGCTTTCTTT.

This clone occurred once. The V and J genes are TRBV20-1 and TRBJ1-6; the D is unclear. Trimming removed 3 bases at V and 6 bases at J, with 15 bases between. The CDR3 covers 15 residues. Germline-derived CDR1 and CDR2 are DFQATT and SNEGSKA (reference sequence). The CDR3, as DNA: TGCAGTGCTAGTAGAGCAGGCGAACTTAATTCACCCCTCCACTTT. Protein sequence: CSASRAGELNSPLHF.

The rearrangement uses TRBV4-1 and TRBJ2-5; D may be TRBD2 (5 bases). V was cut by 0 bases and J by 7 bases, with 12 bases left in between. The germline V gene has CDR1 MGHRA and CDR2 YSYEKL. This CDR3 has 14 residues. DNA of the CDR3: TGCGCCAGCAGCCAAGAGAGGGTCAGCAGGACCCAGTACTTC. Its translation is CASSQERVSRTQYF.

This clone was detected only a few times. This chain links TRBV7-8 with TRBJ1-1; TRBD1 is a possible D gene (6 bases). V lost 5 bases and J 3 bases, leaving 13 bases between the germline ends. Germline V gives CDR1 SGHVS, CDR2 FQNEAQ. The CDR3 extends over 14 amino acids. CDR3 bases: TGTGCCAGCAGCCCCAGGTCAGGGGACACTGAAGCTTTCTTT. It specifies CASSPRSGDTEAFF.

A few counts support this clone. The chain links TRBV6-5 to TRBJ1-1, with D maybe TRBD1 (5 bases). V was trimmed by 6 bases and J by 2 bases, leaving 10 bases between them. The CDR3 is made up of 13 amino acids. Germline lookup yields CDR1 MNHEY and CDR2 SVGAGI. CDR3 sequence: CASRYQGNTEAFF. The CDR3 coding sequence is TGTGCCAGCAGATATCAGGGTAACACTGAAGCTTTCTTT.

The chain links TRBV6-5 to TRBJ2-7; 9 bases are a match to TRBD1. This CDR3 is built from 15 residues. J gave up 5 bases and V 5 bases, and 10 bases lay outside the gene matches. The V gene's germline CDR1 is MNHEY and CDR2 SVGAGI. The CDR3 protein is CASSKLQGAGDEQYF. CDR3 coding DNA: TGTGCCAGCAGTAAGTTACAGGGGGCGGGGGACGAGCAGTACTTC.

This chain links TRBV5-4 with TRBJ2-3; tentatively, D is TRBD1 (5 bases). The V end was cut by 1 base, the J end by 3 bases, with 9 bases between. Germline values: CDR1 SGHNT, CDR2 YYREEE (reference sequence). CDR3 size: 14 residues. Here the CDR3 reads CASSLRGPTDTQYF. For the CDR3, the DNA is TGTGCCAGCAGCTTGAGGGGCCCAACAGATACGCAGTATTTT.